This T cell receptor (beta chain) was observed in a study of Tregs in tolerant kidney transplant recipients. Points from the study as a whole: Biological reproducibility was not directly addressed in this study. The most relevant donor-specific Treg TCRbeta repertoire apparently came from expansion with activated donor B cells. The small number of patients limits these findings pending further validation.

About this clone itself: Its antigen is as yet unknown.

This CDR3 has 17 amino acids. Per the germline V gene, CDR1 is KGHSH and CDR2 is LQKENI. The ends were cut back, 0 bases at V and 0 bases at J, with 12 bases in the middle. TCRdb keeps only in-frame clones here, not all; method: immunoSEQ multiplex PCR. The sample records approximately 60,000 clones, about four fifths being singletons. The sample consisted of CD4+ T cells from blood. This sequence originates from a human donor in good health. V gene TRBV18 combines with J gene TRBJ1-3; possibly TRBD1 for D (5 bases). This CDR3 is CASSPPGSGVSGNTIYF. The CDR3 bases are TGTGCCAGCTCACCACCTGGGTCGGGGGTCTCTGGAAACACCATATATTTT.